The rows below give T cell receptor beta chains drawn from one sample of a study of cytomegalovirus exposure and HLA in healthy donors. Using immunoSEQ multiplex PCR, the repertoire was profiled, and TCRdb retains in-frame clones only, with some absent. The sample has about 77,000 clones; 75% are singletons. Sequenced material: PBMCs. The source is a woman between 40 and 50 years old in good health and CMV-seronegative. The CDR3 runs from the conserved cysteine through the conserved F or W. Fields, in order: CDR3 protein, clone size, V gene. The listing skips clone size in some rows; elsewhere it reads once, few, many or a size class.

cdr3_aa: CASSSEDRGGHEQFF
clone_size: NA
v_call: TRBV5-1

cdr3_aa: CASSAQGQMQETQYF
clone_size: NA
v_call: TRBV9

cdr3_aa: CASREASGGTDTQYF
clone_size: few
v_call: TRBV19

cdr3_aa: CASSPQGGEQFF
clone_size: NA
v_call: TRBV18

cdr3_aa: CASSPQVADDYGYTF
clone_size: once
v_call: TRBV2

cdr3_aa: CASSLRKQAGELFF
clone_size: NA
v_call: TRBV11-3

cdr3_aa: CASSEALLQGRYGYTF
clone_size: few
v_call: TRBV6-1

cdr3_aa: CSGQGYNTGELFF
clone_size: NA
v_call: TRBV29-1

cdr3_aa: CASSPISASAHYEQYF
clone_size: NA
v_call: TRBV27

cdr3_aa: CASSKGGTSGSETQYF
clone_size: NA
v_call: TRBV2

cdr3_aa: CASNRRGGSYEQYF
clone_size: few
v_call: TRBV14

cdr3_aa: CASSLTAGAYSYNEQFF
clone_size: NA
v_call: TRBV7-3

cdr3_aa: CASSLRGLFQETQYF
clone_size: few
v_call: TRBV7-9

cdr3_aa: CASRGTRDSTEAFF
clone_size: once
v_call: TRBV6-5

cdr3_aa: CASSVRQGPTYEQYF
clone_size: NA
v_call: TRBV5-1

cdr3_aa: CASSPEGQALSGNTIYF
clone_size: NA
v_call: TRBV18

cdr3_aa: CSVGPKAGQYEQYF
clone_size: NA
v_call: TRBV29-1

cdr3_aa: CASSVSVVAKNIQYF
clone_size: NA
v_call: TRBV28

cdr3_aa: CASSRRVTYEQYF
clone_size: NA
v_call: TRBV7-2

cdr3_aa: CASRRDKNYEQYF
clone_size: NA
v_call: TRBV2

cdr3_aa: CASSTPGRGSYEQYF
clone_size: NA
v_call: TRBV19

cdr3_aa: CATSREGQGEEKLFF
clone_size: NA
v_call: TRBV15

cdr3_aa: CASSMGQNYEQYF
clone_size: NA
v_call: TRBV19

cdr3_aa: CASAYYEQYF
clone_size: once
v_call: TRBV2

cdr3_aa: CASSPRLGSKQFF
clone_size: NA
v_call: TRBV7-9

cdr3_aa: CASRDSLGRSLHF
clone_size: few
v_call: TRBV2

cdr3_aa: CASSTRLEETQYF
clone_size: NA
v_call: TRBV18

cdr3_aa: CASSQDLRAGSEKLFF
clone_size: NA
v_call: TRBV14

cdr3_aa: CASSPSGSHQPQHF
clone_size: NA
v_call: TRBV7-9

cdr3_aa: CASSQTDRVSGELFF
clone_size: NA
v_call: TRBV6-5

cdr3_aa: CASSQWASSGNTIYF
clone_size: NA
v_call: TRBV7-8

cdr3_aa: CASSGIGTEPWKAFF
clone_size: NA
v_call: TRBV2

cdr3_aa: CASSPGGNRGPEGNQPQHF
clone_size: NA
v_call: TRBV5-1

cdr3_aa: CASSLRAGQFYGYTF
clone_size: few
v_call: TRBV7-8

cdr3_aa: CAISGRDRNTGELFF
clone_size: NA
v_call: TRBV10-3

cdr3_aa: CASSKAWPETSGETQYF
clone_size: NA
v_call: TRBV21-1

cdr3_aa: CASSLGQGFSRNTIYF
clone_size: NA
v_call: TRBV11-2

cdr3_aa: CASSQNPGLAGVEEQYF
clone_size: few
v_call: TRBV4-2

cdr3_aa: CASSYSNSLNIQYF
clone_size: few
v_call: TRBV6-5

cdr3_aa: CASSGRQGGRYEQYF
clone_size: NA
v_call: TRBV6-1

cdr3_aa: CASSLSRKGVGEQFF
clone_size: NA
v_call: TRBV5-1

cdr3_aa: CASKKGGDSYNEQFF
clone_size: NA
v_call: TRBV6-1

cdr3_aa: CATAGTAEGLFF
clone_size: NA
v_call: TRBV10-3

cdr3_aa: CASRALAGAYNEQFF
clone_size: once
v_call: TRBV27

cdr3_aa: CASSFGQGREQYF
clone_size: few
v_call: TRBV5-8

cdr3_aa: CASSLGQVGQPQHF
clone_size: NA
v_call: TRBV7-6

cdr3_aa: CAWSVNRIGSYEQYF
clone_size: NA
v_call: TRBV30

cdr3_aa: CASSLPNGRSFF
clone_size: NA
v_call: TRBV28

cdr3_aa: CASSTSSYEQYF
clone_size: few
v_call: TRBV6-1

cdr3_aa: CASSVRTSRGRGSYGYTF
clone_size: NA
v_call: TRBV2

cdr3_aa: CASAASTNTDTQYF
clone_size: NA
v_call: TRBV7-9

cdr3_aa: CSVEPGSARSNTEAFF
clone_size: NA
v_call: TRBV29-1

cdr3_aa: CASSSKTSGGYNEQFF
clone_size: NA
v_call: TRBV5-4